The TCR beta chain described here comes from a study of blood T cell repertoires in COVID-19. Whole-study context: The origin of the acute and convalescent COVID-19 samples was the United States, Italy and Spain. T cells, B-cell-depleted T cells, or PBMCs provided the cDNA or gDNA that served as material.

This CDR3 comprises 16 residues. From germline, CDR1 is SGHVS and CDR2 FNYEAQ. Losses at the gene ends were 5 bases for V and 0 bases for J; bases not matched to a gene: 6. This clone occurred a few times. Authors' analysis steps: It was from reference gene primer amplification that nucleated cell counts were estimated. TCRdb's table, derived via immunoSEQ multiplex PCR, lists solely in-frame clones and lacks some. The DNA was the basis for D and trimming; V, J and clone size are from that table. The repertoire holds a few hundred thousand clones, with roughly 88% as singletons. This chain links TRBV7-6 with TRBJ1-3, with TRBD1 matching 8 bases. The sample consisted of peripheral blood. This sequence was found in a man older than 75 with acute or convalescent COVID-19. The CDR3: CASSPTGEGSGNTIYF. Here the CDR3 DNA reads TGTGCCAGCAGCCCGACAGGGGAAGGCTCTGGAAACACCATATATTTT.